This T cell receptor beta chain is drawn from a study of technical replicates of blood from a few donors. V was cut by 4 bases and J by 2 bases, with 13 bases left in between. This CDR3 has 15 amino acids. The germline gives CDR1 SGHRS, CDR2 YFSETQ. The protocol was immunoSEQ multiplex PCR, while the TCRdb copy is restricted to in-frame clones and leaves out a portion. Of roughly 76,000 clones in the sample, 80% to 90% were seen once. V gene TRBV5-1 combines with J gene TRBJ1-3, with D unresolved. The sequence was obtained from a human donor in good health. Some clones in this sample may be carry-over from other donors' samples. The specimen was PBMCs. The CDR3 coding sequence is TGCGCCAGCAGCCTCCTCGGGTTCGCTGGAAACACCATATATTTT. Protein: CASSLLGFAGNTIYF.